Reported below is one T cell receptor (beta chain). Its antigen is still unknown. The length of the CDR3 is 15 residues. The sample comes from a study of CXCR3-negative and CXCR3-positive naive CD8 T cells. Study observations and caveats: TRB CDR3 hydrophobicity was greater in CXCR3-positive naive cells than in CXCR3-negative naive cells.

Researchers prepared the TRB cDNA libraries using 5' RACE with UMI labels. TCRdb processed the 5' RACE reads again and assigns one entry to each CDR3 protein, with no DNA. This sample's clone table lists approximately 100,000 distinct CDR3 sequences. Phenotypically, naive CD8+ T cells corresponded to CD45RO-CCR7+CD27+CD95-. Material for sequencing was naive CXCR3+ CD8+ T cells from blood. The subset: CD45RO-CCR7+CD27+CD95- naive CD8+ T cells expressing CXCR3 (TNR3+). The V call is TRBV12-3 or TRBV12-4, the J call TRBJ2-2. This clonotype was sampled from a human donor in good health. Some clones in this sample may be carry-over from other donors' samples. CDR3 in amino acids: CASSSLGLNTGELFF.